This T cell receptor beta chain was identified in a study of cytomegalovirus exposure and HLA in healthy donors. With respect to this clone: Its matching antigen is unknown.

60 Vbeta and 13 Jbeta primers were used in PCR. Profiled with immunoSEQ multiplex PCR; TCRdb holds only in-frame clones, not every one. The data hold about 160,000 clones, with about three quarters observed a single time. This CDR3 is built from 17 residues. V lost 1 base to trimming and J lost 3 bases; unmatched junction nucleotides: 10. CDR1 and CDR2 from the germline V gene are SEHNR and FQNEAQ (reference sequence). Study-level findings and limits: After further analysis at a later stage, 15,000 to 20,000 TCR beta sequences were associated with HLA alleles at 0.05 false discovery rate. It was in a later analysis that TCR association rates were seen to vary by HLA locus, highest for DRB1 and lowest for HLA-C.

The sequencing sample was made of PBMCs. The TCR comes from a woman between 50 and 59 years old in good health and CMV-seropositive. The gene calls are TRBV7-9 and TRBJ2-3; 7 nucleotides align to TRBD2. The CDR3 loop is CASSLGVGGRGTDTQYF. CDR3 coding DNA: TGTGCCAGCAGCTTAGGGGTTGGCGGGAGAGGTACAGATACGCAGTATTTT.